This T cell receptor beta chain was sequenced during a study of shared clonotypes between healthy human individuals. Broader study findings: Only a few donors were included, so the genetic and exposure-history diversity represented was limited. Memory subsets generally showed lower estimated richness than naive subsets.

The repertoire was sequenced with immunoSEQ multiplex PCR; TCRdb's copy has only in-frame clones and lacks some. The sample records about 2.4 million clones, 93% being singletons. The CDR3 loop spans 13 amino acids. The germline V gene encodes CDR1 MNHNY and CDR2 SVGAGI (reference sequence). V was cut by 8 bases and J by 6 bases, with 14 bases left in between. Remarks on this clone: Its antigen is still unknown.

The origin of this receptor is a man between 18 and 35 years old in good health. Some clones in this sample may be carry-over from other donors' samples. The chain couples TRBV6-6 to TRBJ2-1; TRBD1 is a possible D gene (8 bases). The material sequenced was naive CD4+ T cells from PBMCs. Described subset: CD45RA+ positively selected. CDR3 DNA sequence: TGTGCCAGCCACAGGGGGGGGAGCAATGAGCAGTTCTTC. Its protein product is CASHRGGSNEQFF.